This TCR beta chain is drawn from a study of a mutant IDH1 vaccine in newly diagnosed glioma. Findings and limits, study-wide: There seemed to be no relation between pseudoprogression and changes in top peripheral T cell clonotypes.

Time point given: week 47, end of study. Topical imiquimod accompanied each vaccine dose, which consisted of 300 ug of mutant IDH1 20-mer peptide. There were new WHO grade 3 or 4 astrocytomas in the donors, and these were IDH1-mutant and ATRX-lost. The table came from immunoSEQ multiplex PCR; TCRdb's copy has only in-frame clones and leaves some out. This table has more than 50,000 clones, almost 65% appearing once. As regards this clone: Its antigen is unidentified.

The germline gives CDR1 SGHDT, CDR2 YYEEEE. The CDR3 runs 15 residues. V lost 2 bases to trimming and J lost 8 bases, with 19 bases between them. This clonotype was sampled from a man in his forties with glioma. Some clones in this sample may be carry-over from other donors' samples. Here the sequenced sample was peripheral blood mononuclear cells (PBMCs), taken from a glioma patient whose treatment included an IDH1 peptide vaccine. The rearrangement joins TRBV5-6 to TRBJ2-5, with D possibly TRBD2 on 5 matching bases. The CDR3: CASSFGLTISSTQYF. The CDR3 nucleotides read TGTGCCAGCAGCTTCGGACTCACCATAAGTTCCACCCAGTACTTC.